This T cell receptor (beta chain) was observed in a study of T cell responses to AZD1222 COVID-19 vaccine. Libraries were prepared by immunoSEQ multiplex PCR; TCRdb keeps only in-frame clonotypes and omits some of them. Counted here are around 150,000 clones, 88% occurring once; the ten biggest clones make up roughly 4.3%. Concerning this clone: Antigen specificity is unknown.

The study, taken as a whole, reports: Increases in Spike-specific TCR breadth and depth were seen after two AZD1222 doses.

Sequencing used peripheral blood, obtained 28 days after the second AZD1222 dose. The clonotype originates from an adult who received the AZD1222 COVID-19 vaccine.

Here the CDR3 reads CASSPGKGDTEAFF. The CDR3 nucleotides read TGTGCCAGCTCACCCGGCAAGGGTGACACTGAAGCTTTCTTT. This chain uses TRBV18 with TRBJ1-1; D is ambiguous. Germline values: CDR1 KGHSH, CDR2 LQKENI. This CDR3 spans 14 amino acids. Trimming pared 3 bases from V and 3 bases from J, leaving 11 bases between.